This entry describes one T cell receptor (beta chain). No antigen is known for it. The data were taken from a study of CXCR3-negative and CXCR3-positive naive CD8 T cells. Subsets of CD8+ T cells were each sorted in triplicate at some 300,000 cells apiece. CD45RO-CCR7+CD27+CD95- expression identified naive CD8+ T cells. Germline CDR1 is MDHEN and CDR2 is SYDVKM. CDR3 length: 14 amino acids. The study made its TRB cDNA libraries by 5' RACE, adding UMI labels. With the 5' RACE reads reprocessed, TCRdb shows one record per CDR3 protein and no DNA. The repertoire table contains fewer than 90,000 distinct CDR3 sequences. Points from the study as a whole: Similar TRBV-TRBJ usage characterized naive CXCR3-negative and CXCR3-positive cells; memory cells differed. Diversity was high in both naive subsets and much lower in memory cells. Hydrophobicity of TRB CDR3s was greater in CXCR3-positive naive cells than in CXCR3-negative naive cells.

The TCR originated in a human donor in good health. Some clones in this sample may be carry-over from other donors' samples. The rearrangement links TRBV28 to TRBJ2-7. The source material was naive CXCR3+ CD8+ T cells from blood. The subset here: CD45RO-CCR7+CD27+CD95- naive CD8+ T cells expressing CXCR3 (TNR3+). CDR3 amino acids: CASSFPQDSYEQYF.